Below, one T cell receptor (beta chain) is given with its context. What it binds is not known. V was cut by 3 bases and J by 4 bases, with 13 bases left in between. Germline V gene sequence: CDR1 SGDLS, CDR2 YYNGEE. The CDR3 sequence is 14 residues long. These data originate in a study of OX40 agonist ivuxolimab in advanced cancers. TCRdb's table, derived via immunoSEQ multiplex PCR, lists solely in-frame clones and lacks some. The sample yields about 28,000 clones, almost 85% seen once. Study outcomes and limitations: Mean expanded clone counts were higher in CD8+ than CD4+ T cells.

The TCR sequence derives from an adult with an advanced solid tumor such as melanoma, head and neck, liver or kidney cancer. This chain links TRBV9 with TRBJ1-2, with D hard to call. The material was CD4+ or CD8+ T cells sorted from blood, obtained in a trial of the OX40 agonist ivuxolimab. The CDR3 sequence is CASSADDTPYGYTF. In DNA, the CDR3 is TGTGCCAGCAGCGCCGACGATACCCCCTATGGCTACACCTTC.